This T cell receptor beta chain was recorded in a study of blood T cell repertoires in COVID-19. At the level of the study: Researchers got acute and convalescent COVID-19 samples from the United States, Italy and Spain. Nucleic acid was either cDNA or gDNA, and it came from T cells, B-cell-depleted T cells, or PBMCs.

Recruits, aged about 18 to 89 years, lived in 24 US areas. Each participant's cohort was designated according to participant-reported clinical history. Sequencing used immunoSEQ multiplex PCR; TCRdb keeps in-frame clones, though not all of them. This table has approximately 360,000 clones, over 75% appearing once. The V gene end was trimmed by 4 bases and the J gene end by 2 bases; junction bases not matched to a gene: 13. This CDR3 has 17 residues. Germline values: CDR1 MGHRA, CDR2 YSYEKL. The source is a woman between 25 and 40 years old with acute COVID-19. The sequenced sample was PBMCs or T cells enriched from blood (not recorded which). The V gene is TRBV4-1, the J gene TRBJ2-7, with TRBD2 matching 8 bases. The DNA of the CDR3 is TGCGCCAGCAGCCCCGTGGATGGCGGGGGGACAACCTACGAGCAGTACTTC. This sequence encodes CASSPVDGGGTTYEQYF.